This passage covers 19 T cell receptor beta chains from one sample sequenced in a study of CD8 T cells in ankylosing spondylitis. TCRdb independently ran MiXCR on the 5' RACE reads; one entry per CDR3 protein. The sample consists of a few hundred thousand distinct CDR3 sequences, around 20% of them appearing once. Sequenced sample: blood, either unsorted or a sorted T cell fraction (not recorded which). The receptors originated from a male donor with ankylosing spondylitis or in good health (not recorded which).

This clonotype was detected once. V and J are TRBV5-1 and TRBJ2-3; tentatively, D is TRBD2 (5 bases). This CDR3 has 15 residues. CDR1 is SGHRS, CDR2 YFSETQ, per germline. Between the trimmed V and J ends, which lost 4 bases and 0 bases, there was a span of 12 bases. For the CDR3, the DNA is TGCGCCAGCAGCCACACGGGAACTAGCACAGATACGCAGTATTTT. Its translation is CASSHTGTSTDTQYF. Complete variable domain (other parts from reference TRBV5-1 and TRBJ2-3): KAGVTQTPRYLIKTRGQQVTLSCSPISGHRSVSWYQQTPGQGLQFLFEYFSETQRNKGNFPGRFSGRQFSNSRSEMNVSTLELGDSALYLCASSHTGTSTDTQYFGPGTRLTVL.

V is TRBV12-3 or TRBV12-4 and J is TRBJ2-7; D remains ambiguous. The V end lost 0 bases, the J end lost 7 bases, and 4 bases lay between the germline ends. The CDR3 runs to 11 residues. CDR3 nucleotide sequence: TGTGCCAGCAGTTTAGCAACGGAGCAGTACGTC. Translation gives CASSLATEQYV.

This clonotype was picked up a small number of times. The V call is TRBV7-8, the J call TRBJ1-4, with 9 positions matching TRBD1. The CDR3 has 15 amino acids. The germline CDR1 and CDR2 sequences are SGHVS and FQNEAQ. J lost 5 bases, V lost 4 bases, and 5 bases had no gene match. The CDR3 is CASSSNRGPNEKLFF. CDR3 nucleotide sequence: TGTGCCAGCAGCTCCAACAGGGGGCCAAATGAAAAACTGTTTTTT.

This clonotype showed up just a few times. The CDR3, as DNA: TGCAGTGCTAGCCGGGCAGGGACCTACGAGCAGTACGTC. It encodes CSASRAGTYEQYV. The chain joins TRBV20-1 to TRBJ2-7; D might be TRBD1 (5 bases). The germline gives CDR1 DFQATT, CDR2 SNEGSKA (reference sequence). V shed 3 bases and J shed 2 bases, with 11 bases lying between them. The CDR3 consists of 13 residues.

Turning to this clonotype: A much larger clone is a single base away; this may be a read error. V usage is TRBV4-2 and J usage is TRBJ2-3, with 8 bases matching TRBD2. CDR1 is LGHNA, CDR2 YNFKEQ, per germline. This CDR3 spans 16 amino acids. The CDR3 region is CANSLTSGLGTDTQYF. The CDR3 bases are TGTGCCAACAGCCTCACTAGCGGTCTTGGCACAGATACGCAGTATTTT.

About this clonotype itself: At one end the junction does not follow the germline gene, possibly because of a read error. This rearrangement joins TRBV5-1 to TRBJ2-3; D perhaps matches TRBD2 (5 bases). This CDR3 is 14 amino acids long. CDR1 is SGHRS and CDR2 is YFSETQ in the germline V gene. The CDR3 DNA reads TGCGCCAGCAGCTTAGCCGGGATGCCAGATGCGCAGTATTTT. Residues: CASSLAGMPDAQYF.

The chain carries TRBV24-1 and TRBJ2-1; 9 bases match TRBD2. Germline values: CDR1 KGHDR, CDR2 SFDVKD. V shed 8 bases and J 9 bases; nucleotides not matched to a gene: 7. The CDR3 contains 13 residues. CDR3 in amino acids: CATKGSGRGEQFF. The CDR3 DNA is TGTGCCACCAAGGGTAGCGGGAGAGGTGAGCAGTTCTTC.

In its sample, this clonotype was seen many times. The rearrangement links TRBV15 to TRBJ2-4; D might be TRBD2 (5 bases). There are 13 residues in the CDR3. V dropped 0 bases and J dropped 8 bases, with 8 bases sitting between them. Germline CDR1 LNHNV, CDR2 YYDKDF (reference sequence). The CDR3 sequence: CATSRDLRDIQYF. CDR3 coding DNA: TGTGCCACCAGCAGAGATTTGAGGGACATTCAGTACTTC.

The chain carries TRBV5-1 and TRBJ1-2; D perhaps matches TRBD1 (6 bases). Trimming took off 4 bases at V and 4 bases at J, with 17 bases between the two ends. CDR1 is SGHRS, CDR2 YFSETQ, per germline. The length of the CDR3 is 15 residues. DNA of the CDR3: TGCGCCAGCAGCCCAACTCTGGGGGCAGGCTATGGCTACACCTTC. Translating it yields CASSPTLGAGYGYTF. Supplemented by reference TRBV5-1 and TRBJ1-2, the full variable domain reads KAGVTQTPRYLIKTRGQQVTLSCSPISGHRSVSWYQQTPGQGLQFLFEYFSETQRNKGNFPGRFSGRQFSNSRSEMNVSTLELGDSALYLCASSPTLGAGYGYTFGSGTRLTVV.

CDR3 residues: CASSLTGGWTDTQYF. CDR3 DNA: TGCGCCAGCAGCTTGACAGGGGGATGGACAGATACGCAGTATTTT. V is TRBV5-1 and J is TRBJ2-3; TRBD1 matches 8 bases. Germline CDR1 reads SGHRS; CDR2 reads YFSETQ. The CDR3 has 15 amino acids. The ends lost 1 base at V and 3 bases at J; junction bases unmatched: 4.

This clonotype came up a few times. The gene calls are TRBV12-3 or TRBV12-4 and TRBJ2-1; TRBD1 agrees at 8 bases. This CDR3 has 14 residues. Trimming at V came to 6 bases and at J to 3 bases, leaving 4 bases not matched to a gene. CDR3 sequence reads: CASRFGQGYNEQFF. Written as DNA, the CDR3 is TGTGCCAGCAGGTTTGGACAGGGCTACAATGAGCAGTTCTTC.

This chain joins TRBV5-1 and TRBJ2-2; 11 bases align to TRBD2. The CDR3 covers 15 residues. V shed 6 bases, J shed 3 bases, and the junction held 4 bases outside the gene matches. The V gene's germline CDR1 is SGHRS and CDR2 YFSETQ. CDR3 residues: CASKLAGGYTGELFF. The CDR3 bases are TGCGCCAGCAAGCTAGCGGGAGGATACACCGGGGAGCTGTTTTTT.

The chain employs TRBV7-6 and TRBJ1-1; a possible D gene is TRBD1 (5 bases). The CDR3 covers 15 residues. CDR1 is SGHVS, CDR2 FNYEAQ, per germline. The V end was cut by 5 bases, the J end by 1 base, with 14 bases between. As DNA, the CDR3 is TGTGCCAGCAGCCACTTCACAGGAGAGAACACTGAAGCTTTCTTT. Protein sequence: CASSHFTGENTEAFF.

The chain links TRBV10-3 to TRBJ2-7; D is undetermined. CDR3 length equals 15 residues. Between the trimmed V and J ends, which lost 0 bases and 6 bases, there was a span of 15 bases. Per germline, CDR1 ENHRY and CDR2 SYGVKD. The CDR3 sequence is CAISESPTRWAEQYV. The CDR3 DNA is TGTGCCATCAGTGAGTCACCAACCCGGTGGGCCGAGCAGTACGTC.

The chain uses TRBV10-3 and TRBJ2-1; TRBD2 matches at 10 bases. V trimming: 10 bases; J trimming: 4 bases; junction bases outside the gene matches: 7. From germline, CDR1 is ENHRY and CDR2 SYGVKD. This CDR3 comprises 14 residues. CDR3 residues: CATRTSGAYNEQFF. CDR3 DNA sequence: TGTGCCACCCGGACTAGCGGAGCTTACAATGAGCAGTTCTTC.

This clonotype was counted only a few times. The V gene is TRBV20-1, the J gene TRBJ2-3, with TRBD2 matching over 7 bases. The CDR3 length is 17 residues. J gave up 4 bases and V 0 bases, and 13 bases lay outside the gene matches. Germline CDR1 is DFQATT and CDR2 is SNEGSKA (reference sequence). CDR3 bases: TGCAGTGCTAGAGATATAAGAGCGGGGCCACAGGCAGATACGCAGTATTTT. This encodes CSARDIRAGPQADTQYF.

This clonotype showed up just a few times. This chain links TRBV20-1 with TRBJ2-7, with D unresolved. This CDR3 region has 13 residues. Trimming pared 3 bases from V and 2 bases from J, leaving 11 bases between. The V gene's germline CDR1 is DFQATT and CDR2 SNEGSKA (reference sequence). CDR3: CSARVGSTYEQYV. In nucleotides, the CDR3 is TGCAGTGCTAGGGTGGGCAGCACCTACGAGCAGTACGTC.

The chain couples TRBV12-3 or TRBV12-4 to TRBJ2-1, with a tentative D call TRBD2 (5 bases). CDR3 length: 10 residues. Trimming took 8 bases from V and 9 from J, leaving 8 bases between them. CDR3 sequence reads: CASFRGEQFF. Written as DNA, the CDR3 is TGTGCCAGCTTTCGGGGTGAGCAGTTCTTC.

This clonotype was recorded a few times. CDR3 coding DNA: TGTGCCAGCAGCGTAGAGTTCTCCCAAGAGACCCAGTACTTC. Translating it yields CASSVEFSQETQYF. This chain uses TRBV9 with TRBJ2-5, with D hard to call. This CDR3 spans 14 amino acids. In germline, CDR1 is SGDLS, CDR2 YYNGEE. V was clipped by 0 bases and J by 1 base, with 7 bases between them.